This passage covers 6 T cell receptor beta chains from one sample sequenced in a study of technical replicates of blood from a handful of donors. Data came from immunoSEQ multiplex PCR; TCRdb stores just in-frame clones and leaves some out. The data show about 83,000 clones, about 91% seen once. The material sequenced was T cells isolated from PBMCs. The receptors stem from a human donor in good health.

The chain uses TRBV13 and TRBJ1-2, with D hard to call. The CDR3 totals 12 residues. CDR1 is PRHDT, CDR2 FYEKMQ, per germline (reference sequence). V dropped 2 bases and J dropped 5 bases, with 6 bases sitting between them. CDR3: CASSLSMYGYTF. DNA for the CDR3: TGTGCCAGCAGCTTATCCATGTATGGCTACACCTTC.

This rearrangement joins TRBV6-5 to TRBJ1-1; unclear D gene. This CDR3 has 13 amino acids. Per germline, CDR1 MNHEY and CDR2 SVGAGI. V was cut by 11 bases and J by 0 bases, with 13 bases left in between. The CDR3 sequence: CAVRRSLNTEAFF. In DNA, the CDR3 is TGTGCCGTACGGAGGAGCTTGAACACTGAAGCTTTCTTT.

The chain joins TRBV6-5 to TRBJ2-1; 8 bases map to TRBD2. V was pared by 2 bases and J by 7 bases, with 10 bases of the junction left unmatched. CDR1 and CDR2 (germline): MNHEY, SVGAGI. CDR3 length: 16 residues. The CDR3 here is CASSYRDGGVGNEQFF. CDR3 sequence (DNA): TGTGCCAGCAGTTACCGAGACGGGGGGGTCGGGAATGAGCAGTTCTTC.

This chain joins TRBV7-9 and TRBJ2-7; D not certain. V was cut by 1 base and J by 3 bases, with 4 bases left in between. In germline, CDR1 is SEHNR, CDR2 FQNEAQ (reference sequence). The CDR3 consists of 12 residues. The CDR3 coding sequence is TGTGCCAGCAGCTTAGTAGTCTACGAGCAGTACTTC. Its protein product is CASSLVVYEQYF.

J is TRBJ2-7 and V is TRBV28; 12 nucleotides align to TRBD1. The CDR3 extends over 17 amino acids. The V gene end was trimmed by 4 bases and the J gene end by 2 bases; junction bases not matched to a gene: 9. In germline, CDR1 is MDHEN, CDR2 SYDVKM. Here the CDR3 DNA reads TGTGCCAGCAGTTCGGGACAGGGGGCTCGGGAGGCCTACGAGCAGTACTTC. As protein: CASSSGQGAREAYEQYF.

The rearrangement links TRBV7-2 to TRBJ1-1; TRBD1 aligns across 9 bases. With 5 bases clipped from V and 11 bases from J, the junction kept 18 bases outside the gene matches. CDR1 is SGHTA, CDR2 FQGNSA, per germline. The CDR3 consists of 16 residues. CDR3 nucleotide sequence: TGTGCCAGCAGCCCCCACTCGACAGGGGGTTTTCTTATGGCTTTCTTT. Translated, it gives CASSPHSTGGFLMAFF.